Listed below are T cell receptor beta chains from one sample, sequenced in a study of human T cells and chemical hapten exposure. TCRdb used MiXCR to reprocess the RACE reads, holding one entry per CDR3 protein. The sample holds fewer than 500,000 distinct CDR3 sequences, 4% to 5.5% seen once. The sequencing used whole blood, collected in connection with sensitization to the hapten diphenylcyclopropenone (DPC). The receptors were gathered from a woman aged 45-59 years with alopecia areata. Some clones in this sample may be carry-over from other donors' samples. The CDR3 runs from the conserved cysteine through the conserved F or W. D genes are given only for firm matches. The size of a clone is reported for some rows only, either as once, few or many, or as a class for expanded clones.

few,NA,TRBJ2-3,TRBV7-9,16,TGTGCCAGCAGCGGGGACGGAGCCCCGACGAAATATACGCAGTATTTT,CASSGDGAPTKYTQYF
many,NA,TRBJ1-5,TRBV12-3/TRBV12-4,15,TGTGCCAGCAGCCCGATCTCAGGTACATATCAGCCCCAGCATTTT,CASSPISGTYQPQHF
many,NA,TRBJ1-3,TRBV4-2,15,TGTGCCAGCAGCCAGGCCAGGGGTTACGGAAACACCATATATTTT,CASSQARGYGNTIYF
many,NA,TRBJ1-1,TRBV12-5,16,TGTGCTAGTGGTTTGGTACTGGGACAAATGAACACTGAAGCTTTCTTT,CASGLVLGQMNTEAFF
many,TRBD1,TRBJ1-2,TRBV24-1,17,TGTGCCACCAGTGATTCGGCTCCGGGACAGGGGATCTATGGCTACACCTTC,CATSDSAPGQGIYGYTF
NA,NA,TRBJ2-3,TRBV19,12,TGTGCCAGTAGTACGAGGGTAGATACGCAGTATTTT,CASSTRVDTQYF
many,NA,TRBJ1-6,TRBV28,13,TGTGCCAGCAGAGGGGGATATAATTCACCCCTCCACTTT,CASRGGYNSPLHF
many,NA,TRBJ1-4,TRBV7-9,12,TGTGCCAGCAGCTTAAGGGGTTGGAAACTGTTTTTT,CASSLRGWKLFF
NA,NA,TRBJ2-3,TRBV9,15,TGTGCCAGCAGCCTCAAAGGGAGTACCCTCGATACGCAGTATTTT,CASSLKGSTLDTQYF
many,NA,TRBJ1-6,TRBV27,14,TGTGCCAGCAGTTTTACGGAACAAAATTCACCCCTCCACTTT,CASSFTEQNSPLHF
many,NA,TRBJ1-1,TRBV5-1,10,TGCGCCAGCAGGGTAACTGAAGCTTTCTTT,CASRVTEAFF
many,TRBD1,TRBJ2-1,TRBV6-2/TRBV6-3,14,TGTGCCAGCAGACAGTTGGGACAGGGCAATGAGCAGTTCTTC,CASRQLGQGNEQFF
many,NA,TRBJ2-2,TRBV29-1,13,TGCAGCGTTAGGACAGCGAACACCGGGGAGCTGTTTTTT,CSVRTANTGELFF
NA,NA,TRBJ1-5,TRBV12-3/TRBV12-4,15,TGTGCCAGCGTCTGGGGGGGGAGAAGTGATCAGCCCCAGCATTTT,CASVWGGRSDQPQHF
many,TRBD1,TRBJ1-5,TRBV27,15,TGTGCCAGCTCTCCCTCGGGACAGGGGAGGCAGCCCCAGCATTTT,CASSPSGQGRQPQHF
many,NA,TRBJ1-4,TRBV12-3/TRBV12-4,17,TGTGCCAGCAGTTTAGGGGGGGGAACGGCAACTAATGAAAAACTGTTTTTT,CASSLGGGTATNEKLFF
many,NA,TRBJ1-5,TRBV20-1,14,TGCAGTGCTCAAGTACCGGGGAGCAATCAGCCCCAGCATTTT,CSAQVPGSNQPQHF
few,NA,TRBJ1-5,TRBV27,14,TGTGCCAGCAGTTTATGGGCAGGGGATCAGCCCCAGCATTTT,CASSLWAGDQPQHF
NA,TRBD1,TRBJ1-5,TRBV7-9,12,TGTGCCAGCAGCCCAGGGACAGGGCCCGCGGATTTT,CASSPGTGPADF
NA,TRBD1,TRBJ2-3,TRBV10-3,15,TGTGCCATCAGTGACAGGACAGGGGGCTGGGATACGCAGTATTTT,CAISDRTGGWDTQYF
few,NA,TRBJ2-1,TRBV9,16,TGTGCCAGCAGCGTAGATGAAAGGGGGGCCTACAATGAGCAGTTCTTC,CASSVDERGAYNEQFF
many,NA,TRBJ2-4,TRBV14,15,TGTGCCAGCAGCCCCTGGACGGGGGCCAAAAACATTCAGTACTTC,CASSPWTGAKNIQYF
few,NA,TRBJ1-5,TRBV5-4,16,TGTGCCAGCAGCTCTGGAGGGGGAGTTGGCAATCAGCCCCAGCATTTT,CASSSGGGVGNQPQHF
NA,NA,TRBJ2-7,TRBV12-3/TRBV12-4,15,TGTGCCAGCAGGTCTTCGGGGAGCGGAACCTACGAGCAGTACTTC,CASRSSGSGTYEQYF
NA,TRBD1,TRBJ2-2,TRBV5-1,14,TGCGCCAGCAGTCAGGGGGCCCCCACCGGGGAGCTGTTTTTT,CASSQGAPTGELFF
many,NA,TRBJ2-4,TRBV28,15,TGTGCCAGCAGTTACAGGGATGATGAATTGAACATTCAGTACTTC,CASSYRDDELNIQYF
NA,TRBD1,TRBJ2-7,TRBV12-3/TRBV12-4,14,TGTGCCAGCAGTAGAGGACAGGGCCTCGTCGAGCAGTACTTC,CASSRGQGLVEQYF
NA,NA,TRBJ1-5,TRBV13,16,TGTGCCAGCAGCTTAGGCGGGGTAGGGGCACTCCAGCCCCAGCATTTT,CASSLGGVGALQPQHF
many,TRBD1,TRBJ1-1,TRBV7-3,13,TGTGCCAGCAGCTTAACGGGACAGGGGGAAGCTTTCTTT,CASSLTGQGEAFF
few,NA,TRBJ1-3,TRBV9,16,TGTGCCAGCAGCGAGGCCCCCGGGACCTCTGGAAACACCATATATTTT,CASSEAPGTSGNTIYF
NA,NA,TRBJ2-5,TRBV29-1,13,TGCAGCGCCTCCGTGAGGGCCCAAGAGACCCAGTACTTC,CSASVRAQETQYF
NA,TRBD1,TRBJ1-1,TRBV28,15,TGTGCCAGCAGTTTCCCAGGACAGGGAGGCACTGAAGCTTTCTTT,CASSFPGQGGTEAFF
many,NA,TRBJ2-1,TRBV30,15,TGTGCCTGGAGTCGTGACCCGAACTTGGTCAATGAGCAGTTCTTC,CAWSRDPNLVNEQFF
few,NA,TRBJ2-3,TRBV29-1,14,TGCAGCGTTGGTAGCGGTTCTAGCACAGATACGCAGTATTTT,CSVGSGSSTDTQYF
few,NA,TRBJ1-5,TRBV30,15,TGTGCCTGGAATGAGGGCCTAGGAAGCAATCAGCCCCAGCATTTT,CAWNEGLGSNQPQHF
many,NA,TRBJ1-3,TRBV4-3,13,TGCGCCAGCAGCCAGCGGGCCGGGCTGACTTTATATTTT,CASSQRAGLTLYF
many,NA,TRBJ1-2,TRBV12-3/TRBV12-4,15,TGTGCCAGCAGTCGGATGGGGGGCGGAAACTATGGCTACACCTTC,CASSRMGGGNYGYTF
many,NA,TRBJ1-4,TRBV6-5,12,TGTGCCAGCAGTGAACGTAACGAAAAACTGTTTTTT,CASSERNEKLFF
NA,NA,TRBJ2-7,TRBV7-2,14,TGTGCCAGCAGCTTAGCCAGAATCGAATACGAGCAGTACTTC,CASSLARIEYEQYF
few,NA,TRBJ1-4,TRBV20-1,14,TGCAGTGCTATCGCACGGGGGTTGGGTGAAAAACTGTTTTTT,CSAIARGLGEKLFF
many,TRBD1,TRBJ1-4,TRBV7-8,14,TGTGCCAGCAGCTTCGGACAGGTTGATGAAAAACTGTTTTTT,CASSFGQVDEKLFF
NA,TRBD1,TRBJ2-1,TRBV9,17,TGTGCCAGCAGCGCCACCGTCCGCATACAGGGGCAAGGGGAGCAGTTCTTC,CASSATVRIQGQGEQFF
NA,NA,TRBJ2-6,TRBV6-6,15,TGTGCCAGCAGATCCCGACACTCTGGGGCCAACGTCCTGACTTTC,CASRSRHSGANVLTF
many,NA,TRBJ1-1,TRBV20-1,14,TGCAGTGCTCCGCGCAGTCGGGGGGGTACTGAAGCTTTCTTT,CSAPRSRGGTEAFF
NA,TRBD1,TRBJ2-7,TRBV5-4,14,TGTGCCAGTGAGACGGGACAGGGGACGGGGGAGCAGTACTTC,CASETGQGTGEQYF
few,NA,TRBJ2-2,TRBV5-1,15,TGCGCCAGCGAGGACACCCTCTTACACACCGGGGAGCTGTTTTTT,CASEDTLLHTGELFF
NA,NA,TRBJ1-1,TRBV3-1,14,TGTGCCAGCAGCCGCGAGGTAGGAGGCACTGAAGCTTTCTTT,CASSREVGGTEAFF
many,NA,TRBJ2-3,TRBV13,15,TGTGCCAGCAGCGCGTTGGGACATAGCACAGATACGCAGTATTTT,CASSALGHSTDTQYF
few,NA,TRBJ2-7,TRBV27,14,TGTGCCAGCAGTTATCCAGGGGCGCATAACGAGCAGTACTTC,CASSYPGAHNEQYF
many,NA,TRBJ2-3,TRBV13,12,TGTGCCAGCAGCCTCCAGCCAGATACGCAGTATTTT,CASSLQPDTQYF
many,NA,TRBJ1-1,TRBV14,14,TGTGCCAGCAGCCAAGGACAATTCAACACTGAAGCTTTCTTT,CASSQGQFNTEAFF
few,NA,TRBJ1-1,TRBV29-1,13,TGCAGCGTCAGTAAGGAGCCCCGCGCTGAAGCTTTCTTT,CSVSKEPRAEAFF
NA,TRBD2,TRBJ2-2,TRBV29-1,15,TGCAGCGTTGAAGATACTAGCGTCTATACCGGGGAGCTGTTTTTT,CSVEDTSVYTGELFF